This T cell receptor beta chain appears in the sequencing data of a study of early T cells in non-severe SARS-CoV-2 infection. In the study overall: Sequencing used unsorted whole-blood bulk RNA, so chains lack pairing. Findings and caveats of the study: Private and CD4 specificities were missed by VDJdb matching, skewed to anti-spike CD8.

To note about this clonotype: What it binds is unknown.

As part of library construction, unique molecular identifiers were attached to individual cDNA molecules. Via MiXCR, TCRdb re-called the 5' RACE reads, giving one row per CDR3 protein. Of tens of thousands of distinct CDR3 sequences listed, around 13% are singletons. The CDR3 is 14 amino acids. CDR1 and CDR2 from the germline V gene are DFQATT and SNEGSKA (reference sequence). V was pared by 3 bases and J by 0 bases, with 11 bases between. This clonotype was sampled from an adult who was a healthcare worker with PCR-confirmed SARS-CoV-2 infection or an uninfected control (not recorded which). Material: whole blood. The rearrangement uses TRBV20-1 and TRBJ1-1; D call uncertain. The CDR3 region is CSASEVQLNTEAFF. CDR3 DNA sequence: TGCAGTGCTAGTGAAGTACAACTGAACACTGAAGCTTTCTTT.